The sequence of this T cell receptor beta chain was determined in a study of cytomegalovirus exposure and HLA in healthy donors. The PCR made use of 60 Vbeta and 13 Jbeta primers. The protocol was immunoSEQ multiplex PCR, while the TCRdb copy is restricted to in-frame clones and leaves out a portion. The sample shows approximately 220,000 clones, around 76% of them seen only once. In regard to this clone: Its antigen is currently unknown.

Overall study findings and caveats: A previous analysis found most TCR beta V segments productive roughly 90% or roughly 30% of the time. The only immune exposure information that was available was CMV serostatus.

V lost 2 bases and J 1 base, leaving 8 bases between the germline ends. In germline, CDR1 is SGHVS, CDR2 FQNEAQ. CDR3 length: 14 amino acids. Sequencing used PBMCs. This TCR came from a man aged 35 to 55 in good health and CMV-seropositive. The J gene is TRBJ1-1, the V gene TRBV7-8; a weak D match, TRBD1 (6 bases). CDR3 protein: CASSLLTGNTEAFF. CDR3 bases: TGTGCCAGCAGCTTATTGACAGGGAACACTGAAGCTTTCTTT.